This T cell receptor (beta chain) emerged from a study of PD-L1 blockade in urothelial cancer. The CDR3 has 18 amino acids. The sample's time point: pretreatment peripheral blood. The patients' disease, urothelial carcinoma, was locally advanced or metastatic. TCRdb's table, derived via immunoSEQ multiplex PCR, lists solely in-frame clones and lacks some. The repertoire has 70,000 to 85,000 clones, 85% to 90% of them found once; the top ten carry roughly 4.7%. This TCR came from a man between 65 and 79 years old with urothelial cancer. The specimen comprised PBMCs, sampled around atezolizumab (anti-PD-L1) treatment. This chain uses TRBV21-1 with TRBJ2-5; the DNA was not compared with TRBD2, the D call given in the table. TRBV21-1 is marked as a pseudogene. The CDR3 DNA reads as TGTGCCAGCAGCGTGCAGGGACTAGCGGAGGGGTACCAAGAGACCCAGTACTTC. Its protein is CASSVQGLAEGYQETQYF.